The present entry profiles one T cell receptor (beta chain) with its context. Its antigen is currently unknown. This specimen comes from a study of shared clonotypes between healthy human individuals. In the study overall: The study enrolled a couple of women and three men aged 18 to 49. CD4 naive and CD4 memory each took three plates per donor, while CD8 naive took two and CD8 memory one.

The V gene's germline CDR1 is MNHEY and CDR2 SMNVEV (reference sequence). This CDR3 has 17 amino acids. V dropped 3 bases and J dropped 0 bases, with 18 bases sitting between them. Study observations and caveats: Relative to memory subsets, naive subsets generally showed larger estimated richness.

Every donor, a Caucasian adult, lived in Nashville, Tennessee. Assay: immunoSEQ multiplex PCR; the TCRdb copy retains only in-frame clones and omits some. The table lists approximately 2.5 million clones, around 94% of them singletons, with around 0.15% in the top ten. This TCR was sampled from a man in his late teens or twenties in good health. The sample comprised naive CD4+ T cells sorted from blood. Subset indicated: CD45RA+ positively selected. The chain links TRBV27 to TRBJ2-7, with D hard to call. The CDR3 reads CASSFLIGGRSSYEQYF. The CDR3 region has the DNA TGTGCCAGCAGTTTCTTGATCGGTGGGCGTAGCTCCTACGAGCAGTACTTC.